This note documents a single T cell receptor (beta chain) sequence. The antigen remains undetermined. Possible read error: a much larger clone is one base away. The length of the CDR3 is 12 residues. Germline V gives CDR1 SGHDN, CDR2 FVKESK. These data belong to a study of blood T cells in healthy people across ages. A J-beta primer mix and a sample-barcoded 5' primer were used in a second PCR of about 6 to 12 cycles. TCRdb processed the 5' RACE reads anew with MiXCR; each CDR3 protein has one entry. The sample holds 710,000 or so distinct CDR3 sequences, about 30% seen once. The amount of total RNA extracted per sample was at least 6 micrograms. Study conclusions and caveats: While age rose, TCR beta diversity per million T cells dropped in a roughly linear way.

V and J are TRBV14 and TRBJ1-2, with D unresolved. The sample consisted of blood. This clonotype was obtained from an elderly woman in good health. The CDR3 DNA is TGTGCCTGCAGCCAAGCTTCACCCGGCTACACCTTC. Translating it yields CACSQASPGYTF.